This T cell receptor (beta chain) originates from a study of T cell clonotyping in hematopoietic cell transplantation. Study-level background: Recipients' pretransplant samples followed cytoreduction. Whole-study findings and limits: Recipient TCR diversity dropped after transplant; expanded clonotypes rose from day 30 to 180.

Clones were read by immunoSEQ multiplex PCR, and TCRdb kept only the in-frame ones, dropping some. The sample lists 25,000 to 30,000 clones; more than 60% were seen once. As to time point: recipient sample about 28 days before transplant, after cytoreduction. The CDR3 runs 15 residues. The germline gives CDR1 SGHTA, CDR2 FQGNSA. Trimming cost V 1 base and J 4 bases; bases outside gene matches: 3. This clone was seen a single time. Its antigen is as yet unknown. The sequencing here drew on peripheral blood mononuclear cells, taken before stem cell transplant. V usage is TRBV7-2 and J usage is TRBJ2-3, with 9 bases that match TRBD2. The source is a woman under 40 with chronic myeloid leukemia. Some clones in this sample may be carry-over from other donors' samples. The CDR3 reads CASSLGAGGADTQYF. As DNA, the CDR3 is TGTGCCAGCAGCTTAGGAGCGGGGGGAGCAGATACGCAGTATTTT.